This record looks at one T cell receptor (beta chain) sequence and its context. This clonotype appeared a few times. Its cognate antigen has yet to be identified. One base away there is no much larger clone; base qualities are not given. This record comes from a study of regulatory T cells in long-lasting Graves disease (dated by TCRdb to about 2021). Context from the whole study: Persistent Graves' disease meant more than 5 years of antithyroid drug treatment with TSH receptor autoantibodies that stayed positive. A total of about 35 samples underwent TCR sequencing, from about 13 patients with persistent Graves' disease and about 20 patients with newly diagnosed Graves' disease. The study was registered as a clinical trial and conducted in China. Antithyroid drugs had been taken for 8.5 to 11 years on average by persistent Graves' disease patients in the clinical cohort. This study used TCR sequencing and RNA sequencing of peripheral blood to compare persistent Graves' disease patients against newly diagnosed Graves' disease patients. Points the paper makes about the study in general: TRBV28, TRBJ1-2 and TRBJ2-5 were preferentially used in persistent disease, while TRBV20-1 and TRBJ2-1 were favored in newly diagnosed disease. The authors noted that the small sample size was a limitation that may lower accuracy. Persistent Graves' disease patients showed lower TCR Shannon entropy and fewer highly expanded clones than newly diagnosed patients, suggesting clonal expansion. A larger number of public clonotypes was shared among persistent patients (more than 2,500) than among newly diagnosed patients (about 990). Because the primary lesion, thyroid tissue, could not be accessed, the study looked at peripheral blood alone. Sequencing and analysis were limited to the TCR beta chain.

The CDR3 holds 17 amino acids from the cysteine to the phenylalanine. The entry retains the CDR3 DNA only, 51 bases that are in frame from base 1. The germline V and J ends show losses of 0 bases and 4 bases respectively, and no gene match explains 10 bases of the junction. According to the germline V gene, CDR1 reads SGHAT and CDR2 reads FQNNGV. The time point label of this sample denotes: persistent/refractory GD, antithyroid drugs over 5 years with positive TRAb. For both TCR sequencing and RNA sequencing, RNA was extracted from PBMCs using TRIzol. The diagnosis of Graves' disease was made according to American Thyroid Association guidelines. The patients came from an endocrinology department in Xi'an, China. From each patient, 7.5 to 9.5 milliliters of peripheral blood was collected into an EDTA anticoagulant tube. PBMCs were isolated by Ficoll Paque Plus density gradient separation without further T cell sorting. An Agilent 2100 Bioanalyzer and agarose gel were used to check RNA quality, and a NanoDrop 2000 was used to measure RNA concentration.

Libraries were constructed by multiplex PCR. Instrument used: Illumina HiSeq 4000. To build TCR beta libraries, CDR3 regions were amplified by Arm-PCR using iRepertoire HTBI primers. Gel purification was performed on PCR products prior to sequencing. In the paper's pipeline: Gene usage analysis of CDR3 amino acid clonotypes relied on the 62 TRBV and about 15 TRBJ segments identified across samples. COPE and FqMerger were used to merge the filtered high-quality paired reads into contigs. BLAST was used to align contigs to IMGT TRBV, TRBD and TRBJ reference genes, and CDR3 was defined according to IMGT. Clonotypes above 0.1% frequency were classified as highly expanded clones. Shannon entropy was used to measure repertoire diversity, and the Gini coefficient was used to measure V-J evenness. A clonotype was considered public if more than one individual shared it. TCRdb cleaned the public reads at Q25 with fastp, built clones with MiXCR and kept in-frame beta chains. All rows with the same CDR3 protein become a single entry with the most common DNA and genes. These V and J calls derive from TCRdb rather than the authors' analysis. This sample holds 700,000 or so distinct CDR3 sequences; about 30% were observed only once. The leading ten clones occupy roughly 46% of the sample.

The TCR originated in a female donor with Graves disease. The source material was peripheral blood mononuclear cells (PBMCs), sampled when the disease was refractory, from a patient treated with antithyroid drugs. Rearrangement joined TRBV11-2 to TRBJ2-7, and 9 bases in between align with TRBD1. The CDR3 corresponds to CASSLDFRGTGTYEQYF. The DNA sequence is TGTGCCAGCAGCTTAGATTTTCGGGGGACAGGGACTTACGAGCAGTACTTC. The variable domain in full, with residues beyond the CDR3 obtained from the reference TRBV11-2 and TRBJ2-7 genes, is EAGVAQSPRYKIIEKRQSVAFWCNPISGHATLYWYQQILGQGPKLLIQFQNNGVVDDSQLPKDRFSAERLKGVDSTLKIQPAKLEDSAVYLCASSLDFRGTGTYEQYFGPGTRLTVT.